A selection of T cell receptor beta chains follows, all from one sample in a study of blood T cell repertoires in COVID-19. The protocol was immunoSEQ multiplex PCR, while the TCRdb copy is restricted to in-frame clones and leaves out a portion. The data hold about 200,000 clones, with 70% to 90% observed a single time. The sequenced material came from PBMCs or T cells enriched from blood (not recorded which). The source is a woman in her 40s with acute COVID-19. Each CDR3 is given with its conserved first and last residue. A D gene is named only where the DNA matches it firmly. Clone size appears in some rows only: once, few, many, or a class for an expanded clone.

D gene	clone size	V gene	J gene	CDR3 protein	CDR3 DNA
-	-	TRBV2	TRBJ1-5	CASSDRTDTQHF	TGTGCCAGCAGTGATCGGACAGATACCCAGCATTTT
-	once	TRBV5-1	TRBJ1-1	CASSEQGVNTEAFF	TGCGCCAGCAGCGAACAGGGCGTCAACACTGAAGCTTTCTTT
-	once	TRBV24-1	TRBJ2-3	CATSEEGGTDTQYF	TGTGCCACCAGTGAGGAGGGCGGCACAGATACGCAGTATTTT
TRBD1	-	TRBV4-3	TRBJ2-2	CASSHGQGETGELFF	TGCGCCAGCAGCCACGGACAGGGGGAAACCGGGGAGCTGTTTTTT
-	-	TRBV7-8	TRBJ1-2	CASSLGGTGTYGYTF	TGTGCCAGCAGCCTAGGAGGAACAGGGACCTATGGCTACACCTTC
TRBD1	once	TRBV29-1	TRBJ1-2	CSDYPGGSNGYTF	TGCAGCGATTATCCAGGGGGTAGCAATGGCTACACCTTC
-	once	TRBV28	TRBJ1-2	CASSPRSGFYGYTF	TGTGCCAGCAGCCCCCGTTCAGGGTTCTATGGCTACACCTTC
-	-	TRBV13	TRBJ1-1	CASSFRGGGTEAFF	TGTGCCAGCAGCTTCCGGGGGGGCGGAACTGAAGCTTTCTTT
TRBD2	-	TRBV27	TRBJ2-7	CASSAPTSGIYEQYF	TGTGCCAGCAGTGCACCCACTAGCGGGATCTACGAGCAGTACTTC
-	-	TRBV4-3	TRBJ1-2	CASSQDLYGYTF	TGCGCCAGCAGCCAAGATCTCTATGGCTACACCTTC
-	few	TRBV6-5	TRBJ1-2	CASSTSMGYTF	TGTGCCAGCAGTACTAGCATGGGCTACACCTTC
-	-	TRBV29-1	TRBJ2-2	CSVDWLGQTNTGELFF	TGCAGCGTTGATTGGTTAGGACAGACGAACACCGGGGAGCTGTTTTTT
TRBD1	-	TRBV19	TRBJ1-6	CASSRTPEQGSPLHF	TGTGCCAGTAGCCGTACGCCTGAACAGGGGTCACCCCTCCACTTT
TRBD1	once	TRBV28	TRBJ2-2	CASSILGQEDTGELFF	TGTGCCAGCAGTATCTTAGGACAGGAAGACACCGGGGAGCTGTTTTTT
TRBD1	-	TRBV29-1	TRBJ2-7	CSVVQGAYEQYF	TGCAGCGTTGTTCAGGGGGCCTACGAGCAGTACTTC
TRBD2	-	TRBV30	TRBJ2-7	CAWKPGGPGEQYF	TGTGCCTGGAAACCGGGAGGGCCGGGGGAGCAGTACTTC
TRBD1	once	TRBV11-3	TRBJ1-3	CASSLGTGAGNTIYF	TGTGCCAGCAGCCTCGGGACAGGGGCTGGAAACACCATATATTTT
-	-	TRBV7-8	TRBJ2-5	CASSLVAGSHETQYF	TGTGCCAGCAGCTTAGTTGCAGGGTCCCACGAGACCCAGTACTTC
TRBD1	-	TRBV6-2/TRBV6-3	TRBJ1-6	CASSFHLEEPGQFNSPLHF	TGTGCCAGCAGTTTTCATTTGGAGGAACCGGGACAGTTTAATTCACCCCTCCACTTT
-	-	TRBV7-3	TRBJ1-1	CASSLTPGANTEAFF	TGTGCCAGCAGCTTAACACCAGGGGCGAACACTGAAGCTTTCTTT
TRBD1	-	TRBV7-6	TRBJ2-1	CASSGQVGSYNEQFF	TGTGCCAGCAGCGGACAGGTCGGCTCCTACAATGAGCAGTTCTTC
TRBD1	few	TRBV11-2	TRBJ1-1	CASSLDVLSGQGAEAFF	TGTGCCAGCAGCTTAGATGTGCTGTCCGGACAGGGGGCTGAAGCTTTCTTT
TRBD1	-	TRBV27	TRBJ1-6	CASSLDVRDRGLNSPLHF	TGTGCCAGCAGCCTAGACGTCCGGGACAGGGGTTTGAATTCACCCCTCCACTTT
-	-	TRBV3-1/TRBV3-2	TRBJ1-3	CASSQGRSGNTIYF	TGTGCCAGCAGCCAAGGCCGTAGCGGAAACACCATATATTTT
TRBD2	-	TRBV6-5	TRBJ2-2	CASSPGLALAGELFF	TGTGCCAGCAGTCCGGGACTAGCACTCGCCGGGGAGCTGTTTTTT
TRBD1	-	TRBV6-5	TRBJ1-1	CANSDRGNTEAFF	TGTGCCAACTCGGACAGGGGTAACACTGAAGCTTTCTTT
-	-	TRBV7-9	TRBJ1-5	CASSLEAGIGQPQHF	TGTGCCAGCAGCTTAGAGGCCGGGATAGGACAGCCCCAGCATTTT
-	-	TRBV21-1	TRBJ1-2	CARAKMGQLNYGYTF	TGTGCCAGAGCGAAAATGGGACAGCTTAACTATGGCTACACCTTC
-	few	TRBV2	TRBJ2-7	CASSGQAAVYEQYF	TGTGCCAGCAGTGGGCAGGCAGCCGTATACGAGCAGTACTTC
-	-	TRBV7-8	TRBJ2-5	CASSLGPRTEKETQYF	TGTGCCAGCAGCTTAGGCCCGAGGACAGAGAAAGAGACCCAGTACTTC
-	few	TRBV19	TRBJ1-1	CASSIKGDTEAFF	TGTGCCAGTAGTATAAAGGGGGACACTGAAGCTTTCTTT
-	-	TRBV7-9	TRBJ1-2	CASSWSHFASGGYTF	TGTGCCAGCAGCTGGTCCCATTTCGCCAGTGGCGGCTACACCTTC
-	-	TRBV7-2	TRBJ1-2	CASSGASYGYTF	TGTGCCAGCTCTGGGGCTAGCTATGGCTACACCTTC
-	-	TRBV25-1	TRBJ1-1	CASSEGPNTEAFF	TGTGCCAGCAGTGAAGGGCCGAACACTGAAGCTTTCTTT
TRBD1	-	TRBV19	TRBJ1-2	CASSRRTGLNYGYTF	TGTGCCAGTAGTAGGCGGACAGGTTTAAACTATGGCTACACCTTC
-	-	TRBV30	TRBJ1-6	CAWSVRGALGNSPLHF	TGTGCCTGGAGTGTACGGGGGGCCCTTGGCAATTCACCCCTCCACTTT
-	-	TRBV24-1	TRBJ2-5	CATSEGARETQYF	TGTGCCACCAGTGAGGGGGCGCGGGAGACCCAGTACTTC
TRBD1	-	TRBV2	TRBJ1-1	CASSNRGQNTEAFF	TGTGCCAGCAGTAACAGGGGGCAGAACACTGAAGCTTTCTTT
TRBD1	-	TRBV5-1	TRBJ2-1	CASSLVQGAGNEQFF	TGCGCCAGCAGCTTGGTGCAGGGGGCGGGGAATGAGCAGTTCTTC
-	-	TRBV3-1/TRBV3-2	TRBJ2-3	CASSQDPPRGGETQYF	TGTGCCAGCAGCCAAGATCCACCGCGGGGCGGGGAGACGCAGTATTTT
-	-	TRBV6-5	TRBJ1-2	CASSYGRGSDYGYTF	TGTGCCAGCAGTTACGGTAGGGGCTCGGACTATGGCTACACCTTC
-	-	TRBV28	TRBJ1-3	CASNSDQGGSGNTIYF	TGTGCCAGCAACTCAGACCAGGGCGGCTCTGGAAACACCATATATTTT
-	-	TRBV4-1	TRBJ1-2	CASSQDDYGYTF	TGCGCCAGCAGCCAAGACGACTATGGCTACACCTTC
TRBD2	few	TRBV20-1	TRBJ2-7	CSASRTSRPYEQYF	TGCAGTGCTAGTCGGACTAGTCGCCCCTACGAGCAGTACTTC
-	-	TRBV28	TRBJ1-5	CASSFLGGRESNQPQHF	TGTGCCAGCAGTTTCCTCGGGGGGCGCGAAAGCAATCAGCCCCAGCATTTT